Listed here are 22 T cell receptor beta chains from one sample, sequenced in a study of shared clonotypes between healthy human individuals. This table comes from immunoSEQ multiplex PCR, and its TCRdb copy is limited to in-frame clones, with some not included. The sample contains 400,000 to 600,000 clones, about four fifths of which appear only once. Material: PBMCs. These receptors came from a woman aged 40 to 50 in good health. Some clones in this sample may be carry-over from other donors' samples.

V gene TRBV11-2 combines with J gene TRBJ2-5; D is unresolved. The germline V gene encodes CDR1 SGHAT and CDR2 FQNNGV. Trimming took 1 base from V and 2 from J, leaving 11 bases between them. CDR3 length: 15 amino acids. In DNA, the CDR3 is TGTGCCAGCAGCTTAGGGGTTACACCTCAAGAGACCCAGTACTTC. It codes for CASSLGVTPQETQYF.

J is TRBJ1-2 and V is TRBV28; 7 bases align to TRBD1. This CDR3 is built from 12 residues. In germline, CDR1 is MDHEN, CDR2 SYDVKM. Trimming cost V 10 bases and J 7 bases; bases outside gene matches: 9. This CDR3 reads CAIHQQGSGYTF. Written as DNA, the CDR3 is TGTGCCATCCACCAACAGGGGTCTGGCTACACCTTC.

This sequence joins TRBV5-1 and TRBJ2-1, with 11 bases lining up with TRBD2. With V trimmed by 4 bases and J by 6 bases, 6 bases remained unmatched. There are 15 residues in the CDR3. Germline V gives CDR1 SGHRS, CDR2 YFSETQ. This chain's CDR3 is CASSVTSGIFNEQFF. The CDR3 nucleotides are TGCGCCAGCAGCGTGACTAGCGGGATATTCAATGAGCAGTTCTTC.

DNA for the CDR3: TGTGCCAGCAGTGAAACATGGAAACAAGAGACCCAGTACTTC. Its protein is CASSETWKQETQYF. This chain links TRBV6-1 with TRBJ2-5; D gene unclear. The CDR3 runs 14 residues. CDR1 and CDR2 (germline): MNHNS, SASEGT. Between the trimmed V and J ends, which lost 2 bases and 2 bases, there was a span of 9 bases.

The rearrangement joins TRBV14 to TRBJ2-7, with TRBD1 matching 10 bases. The CDR3 loop spans 18 amino acids. The germline V gene encodes CDR1 SGHDN and CDR2 FVKESK. The ends lost 0 bases at V and 4 bases at J; junction bases unmatched: 12. CDR3 amino acids: CASSQDLLRDRGRYEQYF. The CDR3 region has the DNA TGTGCCAGCAGCCAAGATCTCCTCCGGGACAGGGGAAGGTACGAGCAGTACTTC.

The V call is TRBV30, the J call TRBJ2-1, with TRBD2 identical over 8 bases. Germline V CDR1 and CDR2: GTSNPN, SVGIG (reference sequence). The V gene end was trimmed by 8 bases and the J gene end by 5 bases; junction bases not matched to a gene: 11. The CDR3 has 14 amino acids. The DNA of the CDR3 is TGTGCCCGCAGCCTGGGACTAGGCAACAATGAGCAGTTCTTC. It is translated as CARSLGLGNNEQFF.

As concerns this clone: This sequence is one base from a far larger clone and is likely a read error. Without the conserved terminal phenylalanine or tryptophan, this CDR3 likely stems from a read error. J is TRBJ1-5 and V is TRBV5-6; a weak D match, TRBD1 (5 bases). This CDR3 spans 16 amino acids. Germline V gene sequence: CDR1 SGHDT, CDR2 YYEEEE. Trimming took 0 bases from V and 3 from J, leaving 13 bases between them. The CDR3 here is CASSLDGGSINQPQHS. The DNA for the CDR3 is TGTGCCAGCAGCTTGGATGGGGGATCGATCAATCAGCCCCAGCATTCT.

The chain uses TRBV5-4 and TRBJ2-7; D might be TRBD2 (6 bases). Germline V gene lookup returns CDR1 SGHNT and CDR2 YYREEE (reference sequence). The ends were cut back, 6 bases at V and 5 bases at J, with 24 bases in the middle. This CDR3 is built from 16 residues. The CDR3 loop reads CASNSGIGAGQDEQYF. CDR3 DNA sequence: TGTGCCAGCAACTCAGGGATCGGAGCGGGTCAAGACGAGCAGTACTTC.

This chain links TRBV5-6 with TRBJ2-7, with D possibly matching TRBD1 (5 bases). This CDR3 region has 16 residues. Germline CDR1 reads SGHDT; CDR2 reads YYEEEE. Trimming stripped 1 base from V and 1 base from J, with 15 bases between. The CDR3 bases are TGTGCCAGCAGCTTGTACGCTAGGGGTGGGTCCTACGAGCAGTACTTC. Translating it yields CASSLYARGGSYEQYF. Looking up the rest from reference TRBV5-6 and TRBJ2-7 gives the full variable domain: DAGVTQSPTHLIKTRGQQVTLRCSPKSGHDTVSWYQQALGQGPQFIFQYYEEEERQRGNFPDRFSGHQFPNYSSELNVNALLLGDSALYLCASSLYARGGSYEQYFGPGTRLTVT.

The V gene is TRBV14, the J gene TRBJ2-5; D is unclear. The CDR3 has 12 amino acids. Trimming shortened V by 0 bases and J by 6 bases, and 5 bases separated the two germline ends. Germline V gene sequence: CDR1 SGHDN, CDR2 FVKESK. CDR3: CASSQDWQTQYF. Written as DNA, the CDR3 is TGTGCCAGCAGCCAAGATTGGCAGACCCAGTACTTC.

The V and J genes are TRBV25-1 and TRBJ2-1, with 9 positions matching TRBD2. This CDR3 has 15 residues. Germline values: CDR1 MGHDK, CDR2 SYGVNS. J lost 9 bases, V lost 3 bases, and 9 bases had no gene match. The CDR3 is CASSDGGRDLSEQFF. Here the CDR3 DNA reads TGTGCCAGCAGTGATGGCGGGAGGGACTTGAGTGAGCAGTTCTTC.

V gene TRBV7-2 combines with J gene TRBJ2-3; D is possibly TRBD1 or TRBD2 (5 bases each). V was pared by 6 bases and J by 2 bases, with 15 bases between. There are 15 residues in the CDR3. The germline CDR1 and CDR2 sequences are SGHTA and FQGNSA. The CDR3 DNA reads TGTGCCAGCAGGTCACCGGGACGGTACACAGATACGCAGTATTTT. It is translated as CASRSPGRYTDTQYF. Full variable domain (rest looked up from reference TRBV7-2 and TRBJ2-3): GAGVSQSPSNKVTEKGKDVELRCDPISGHTALYWYRQSLGQGLEFLIYFQGNSAPDKSGLPSDRFSAERTGGSVSTLTIQRTQQEDSAVYLCASRSPGRYTDTQYFGPGTRLTVL.

The chain employs TRBV5-1 and TRBJ1-2; D unclear. Deletions cut 4 bases from V and 3 bases from J, with 10 bases between. The CDR3 length is 13 residues. Per germline, CDR1 SGHRS and CDR2 YFSETQ. CDR3 in DNA: TGCGCCAGCAGCCCCGGCGGGGACTATGGCTACACCTTC. This encodes CASSPGGDYGYTF.

The chain recombines TRBV18 with TRBJ1-1, with a weak D call TRBD1 (6 bases). The germline gives CDR1 KGHSH, CDR2 LQKENI. The CDR3 sequence is 15 residues long. V shed 8 bases and J shed 1 base, with 17 bases lying between them. The DNA for the CDR3 is TGTGCCAGCCTGCCTCTCGGGGGCAGGAACACTGAAGCTTTCTTT. This sequence encodes CASLPLGGRNTEAFF.

J is TRBJ1-2 and V is TRBV7-2, with D possibly being TRBD1 (6 bases). Germline values: CDR1 SGHTA, CDR2 FQGNSA. The CDR3 totals 14 residues. Deletions cut 2 bases from V and 5 bases from J, with 12 bases between. CDR3 sequence: CASSLSQGGYGYTF. The CDR3 nucleotides are TGTGCCAGCAGCTTAAGCCAAGGGGGTTATGGCTACACCTTC.

This clone occurred once. The CDR3 loop is CASSPRGWSTGELFF. For the CDR3, the DNA is TGTGCCAGCAGTCCTCGGGGCTGGAGCACCGGGGAGCTGTTTTTT. The chain combines TRBV27 with TRBJ2-2, with D perhaps assigned TRBD1 or TRBD2 (5 bases each). The V gene lost 5 bases and the J gene lost 4 bases, with 14 bases spanning the gap. The CDR3 spans 15 residues. Germline CDR1 MNHEY, CDR2 SMNVEV (reference sequence).

The chain uses TRBV2 and TRBJ1-6, with D uncertain. Germline CDR1 reads SNHLY; CDR2 reads FYNNEI. The V end lost 7 bases, the J end lost 10 bases, and 17 bases lay between the germline ends. The CDR3 runs 14 residues. Here the CDR3 reads CASTVSGFGSPLHF. Here the CDR3 DNA reads TGTGCCAGCACGGTATCGGGATTCGGCTCACCCCTCCACTTT.

The table lists this clone with many counts. This chain links TRBV14 with TRBJ2-5, with a possible D match to TRBD1 (5 bases). CDR3 length: 14 amino acids. Per the germline V gene, CDR1 is SGHDN and CDR2 is FVKESK. The ends were cut back, 1 base at V and 9 bases at J, with 15 bases in the middle. CDR3 sequence: CASSQGARGEAQYF. The DNA for the CDR3 is TGTGCCAGCAGCCAAGGAGCAAGGGGTGAGGCCCAGTACTTC.

CDR3 coding DNA: TGTGCCAGCAGCTTAAACGGCGGATACAATGAGCAGTTCTTC. Protein: CASSLNGGYNEQFF. This rearrangement joins TRBV7-3 to TRBJ2-1, with D unresolved. The V and J ends lost 1 base and 4 bases respectively, with 8 bases between them. CDR3 length equals 14 residues. The V gene's germline CDR1 is SGHTA and CDR2 FQGTGA.

This clone was observed a single time. V and J are TRBV7-8 and TRBJ2-3, with a weak D call TRBD2 (5 bases). The germline V gene has CDR1 SGHVS and CDR2 FQNEAQ. V gave up 3 bases and J gave up 5 bases, with 9 bases separating them. This CDR3 is 13 amino acids long. In DNA form, the CDR3 reads TGTGCCAGCAGCTTCCGGGAACGAGATACGCAGTATTTT. Its protein product is CASSFRERDTQYF.

Regarding this clone: Other DNA sequences of this sample code for an identical CDR3. The gene calls are TRBV9 and TRBJ2-5; no reliable D call. The germline V gene encodes CDR1 SGDLS and CDR2 YYNGEE. V lost 0 bases, J lost 1 base, and 7 bases lay in between. The CDR3 totals 14 residues. The chain's CDR3 is CASSVGVSQETQYF. The CDR3 DNA follows: TGTGCCAGCAGCGTAGGCGTCAGCCAAGAGACCCAGTACTTC. The full variable domain, in which reference TRBV9 and TRBJ2-5 provide the parts outside the CDR3, is DSGVTQTPKHLITATGQRVTLRCSPRSGDLSVYWYQQSLDQGLQFLIQYYNGEERAKGNILERFSAQQFPDLHSELNLSSLELGDSALYFCASSVGVSQETQYFGPGTRLLVL.

J is TRBJ2-7 and V is TRBV10-3, with D uncertain. The CDR3 totals 13 residues. Trimming took off 5 bases at V and 0 bases at J, with 8 bases between the two ends. Germline CDR1 reads ENHRY; CDR2 reads SYGVKD. The DNA of the CDR3 is TGTGCCATCAGTATCACAAGCTCCTACGAGCAGTACTTC. Its translation: CAISITSSYEQYF.